This T cell receptor (beta chain) is drawn from a study of shared clonotypes between healthy human individuals. Study-level findings and limits: Estimated richness was generally greater in naive than memory subsets. Generation probabilities were higher for clonotypes shared across all four sorted-subset donors than for unshared ones.

The naive CD8 fraction comprised CD45RO-negative cells positively selected for CCR7 and excluded terminally differentiated effector memory CD45RA+ cells. Donors comprised healthy HIV-negative adults lacking recent acute infections or vaccinations. A deep-level run was used for the assay. Data came from immunoSEQ multiplex PCR; TCRdb stores just in-frame clones and leaves some out. Counted here are under 2,000,000 clones, about 95% occurring once; the ten biggest clones make up under 1.5%. The length of the CDR3 is 15 residues. V was pared by 10 bases and J by 6 bases, with 13 bases of the junction left unmatched. Germline V gene lookup returns CDR1 LNHDA and CDR2 SQIVND (reference sequence). A remark on this clone: Antigen: not known.

Specimen: naive CD8+ T cells sorted from blood. J is TRBJ2-7 and V is TRBV19; 12 bases match TRBD2. The TCR comes from a man younger than 35 in good health. The CDR3 region is CATSPTSGRSSEQYF. In nucleotides, the CDR3 is TGTGCCACCTCCCCCACTAGCGGGAGGTCTAGCGAGCAGTACTTC.